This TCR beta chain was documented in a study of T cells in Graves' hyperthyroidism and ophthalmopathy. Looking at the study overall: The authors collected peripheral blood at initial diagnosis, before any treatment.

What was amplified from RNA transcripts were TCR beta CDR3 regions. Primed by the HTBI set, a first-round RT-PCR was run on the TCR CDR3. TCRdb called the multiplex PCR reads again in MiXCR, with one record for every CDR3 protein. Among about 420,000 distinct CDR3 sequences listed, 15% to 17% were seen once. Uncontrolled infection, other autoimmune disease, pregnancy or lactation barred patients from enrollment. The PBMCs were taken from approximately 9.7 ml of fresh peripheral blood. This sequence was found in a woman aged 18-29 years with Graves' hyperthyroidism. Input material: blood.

CDR3 sequence reads: CASSQDPRINRGQGYNEQFF. The CDR3 DNA sequence: TGTGCCAGCAGCCAAGATCCACGTATCAATCGGGGACAGGGGTACAATGAGCAGTTCTTC. The rearrangement joins TRBV4-2 to TRBJ2-1; the match to TRBD1 covers 10 bases. V trimming: 0 bases; J trimming: 4 bases; junction bases outside the gene matches: 15. The length of the CDR3 is 20 residues. Germline V gene lookup returns CDR1 LGHNA and CDR2 YNFKEQ.